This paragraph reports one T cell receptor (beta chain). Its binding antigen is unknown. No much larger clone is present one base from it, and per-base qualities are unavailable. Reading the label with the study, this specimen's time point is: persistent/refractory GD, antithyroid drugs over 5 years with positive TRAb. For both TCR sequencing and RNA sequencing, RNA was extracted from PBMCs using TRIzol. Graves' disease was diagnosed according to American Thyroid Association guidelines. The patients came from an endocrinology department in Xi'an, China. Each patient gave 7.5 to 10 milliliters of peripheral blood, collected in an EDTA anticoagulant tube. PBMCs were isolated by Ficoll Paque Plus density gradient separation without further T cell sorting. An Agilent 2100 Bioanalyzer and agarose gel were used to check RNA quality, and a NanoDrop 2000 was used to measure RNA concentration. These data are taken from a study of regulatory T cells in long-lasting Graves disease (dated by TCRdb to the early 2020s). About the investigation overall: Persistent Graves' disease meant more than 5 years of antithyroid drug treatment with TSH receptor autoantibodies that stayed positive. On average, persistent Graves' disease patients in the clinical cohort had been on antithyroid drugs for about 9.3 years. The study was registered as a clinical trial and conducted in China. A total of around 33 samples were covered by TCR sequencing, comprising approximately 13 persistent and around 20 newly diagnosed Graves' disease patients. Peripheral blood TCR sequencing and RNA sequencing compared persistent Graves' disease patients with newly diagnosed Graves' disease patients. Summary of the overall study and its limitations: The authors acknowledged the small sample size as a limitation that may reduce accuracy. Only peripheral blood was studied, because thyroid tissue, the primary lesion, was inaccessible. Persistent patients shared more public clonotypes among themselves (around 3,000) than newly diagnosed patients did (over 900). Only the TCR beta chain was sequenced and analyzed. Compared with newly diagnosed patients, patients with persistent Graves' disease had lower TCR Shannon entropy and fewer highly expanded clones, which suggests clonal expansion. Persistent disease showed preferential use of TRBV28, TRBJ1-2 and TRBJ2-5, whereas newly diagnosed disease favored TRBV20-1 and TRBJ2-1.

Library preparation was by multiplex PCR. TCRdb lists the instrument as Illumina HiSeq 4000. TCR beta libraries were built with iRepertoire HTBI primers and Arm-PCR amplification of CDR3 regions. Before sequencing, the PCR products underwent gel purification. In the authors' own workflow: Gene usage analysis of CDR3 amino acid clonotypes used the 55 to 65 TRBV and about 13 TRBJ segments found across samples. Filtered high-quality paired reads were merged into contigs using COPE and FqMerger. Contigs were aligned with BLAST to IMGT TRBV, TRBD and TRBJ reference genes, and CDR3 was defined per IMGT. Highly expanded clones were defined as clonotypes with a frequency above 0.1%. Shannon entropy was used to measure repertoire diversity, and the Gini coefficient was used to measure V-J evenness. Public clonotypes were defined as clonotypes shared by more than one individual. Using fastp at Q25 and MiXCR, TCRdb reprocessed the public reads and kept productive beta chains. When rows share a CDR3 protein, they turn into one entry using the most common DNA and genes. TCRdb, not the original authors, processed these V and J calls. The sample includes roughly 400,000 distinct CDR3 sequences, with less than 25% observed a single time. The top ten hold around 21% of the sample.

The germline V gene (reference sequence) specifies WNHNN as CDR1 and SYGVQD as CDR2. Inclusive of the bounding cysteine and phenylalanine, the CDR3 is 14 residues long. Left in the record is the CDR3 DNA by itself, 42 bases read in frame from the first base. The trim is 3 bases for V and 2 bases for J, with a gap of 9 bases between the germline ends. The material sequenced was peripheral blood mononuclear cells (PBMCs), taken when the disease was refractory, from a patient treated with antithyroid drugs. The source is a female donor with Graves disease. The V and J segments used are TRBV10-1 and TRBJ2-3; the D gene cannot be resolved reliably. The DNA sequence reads TGCGCCAGCAGTGACAGACTCGCCACAGATACGCAGTATTTT. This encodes CASSDRLATDTQYF.